The 18 T cell receptor beta chains presented below share a single source sample, sequenced in a study of blood T cell repertoires in COVID-19 (dated by TCRdb to the early 2020s). The library was built by means of the immunoSEQ multiplex PCR assay. TCRdb obtained this table from immuneACCESS and retained in-frame rearrangements with V and J assigned. These tables miss some clones; where compared with another copy, unresolved V genes account for less than half of the shortfall, and the remainder is unexplained. The sample table holds a few hundred thousand clones, of which about 89% were seen once. The ten top clones hold around a tenth of the sample. What was sequenced was PBMCs or T cells enriched from blood (not recorded which). The source of these receptors is a woman aged 35 to 49 who had recovered from COVID-19.

This chain links TRBV2 with TRBJ2-4, with TRBD1 matching 7 bases. This CDR3 has 14 residues. In germline, CDR1 is SNHLY, CDR2 FYNNEI. With V trimmed by 6 bases and J by 5 bases, 7 bases remained unmatched. The CDR3 nucleotides are TGTGCCAGCAGGCAGACAGGGAGTCAAAACATTCAGTACTTC. This sequence encodes CASRQTGSQNIQYF.

J is TRBJ2-1 and V is TRBV4-2, with 12 bases identical to TRBD2. Germline CDR1 LGHNA, CDR2 YNFKEQ. The ends lost 1 base at V and 9 bases at J; junction bases unmatched: 7. This CDR3 region has 16 residues. Here the CDR3 DNA reads TGTGCCAGCAGCCAAGGGACTAGCGGGACCAGAGTTGAGCAGTTCTTC. As protein: CASSQGTSGTRVEQFF.

Concerning this clone itself: The junction shows a germline mismatch at one end, possibly a read error. This sequence joins TRBV7-7 and TRBJ2-7; D possibly corresponds to TRBD2 (6 bases). The CDR3 contains 15 residues. Germline V gene data show CDR1 as SSHAT and CDR2 as FNYEAQ (reference sequence). CDR3 coding DNA: TGTGCTAGCAGCTCCAGACTAGGGGCCTCCTACGAGCAGTACTTC. Amino acid sequence: CASSSRLGASYEQYF.

The rearrangement joins TRBV5-1 to TRBJ2-7, with 9 positions matching TRBD1. V lost 3 bases, J lost 3 bases, and 1 base stayed unmatched. This CDR3 spans 13 amino acids. The germline V gene encodes CDR1 SGHRS and CDR2 YFSETQ. The CDR3 reads CASSWTGDYEQYF. DNA of the CDR3: TGCGCCAGCAGCTGGACAGGGGACTACGAGCAGTACTTC.

The chain carries TRBV6-5 and TRBJ2-7; D is possibly TRBD1 (6 bases). The CDR3 extends over 15 amino acids. Trimming left V 2 bases short and J 0 bases short, with 11 bases between. Germline values: CDR1 MNHEY, CDR2 SVGAGI. CDR3 coding DNA: TGTGCCAGCAGTTACCGACGGGACATCTCCTACGAGCAGTACTTC. It specifies CASSYRRDISYEQYF.

This chain connects TRBV11-3 to TRBJ2-1, with a tentative D call TRBD2 (5 bases). Trimming shortened V by 6 bases and J by 2 bases, and 14 bases separated the two germline ends. The germline CDR1 and CDR2 sequences are SGHNT and YENEEA. This CDR3 is 15 amino acids long. For the CDR3, the DNA is TGTGCCAGCAGGACGGACTTGCCTCCCTACAATGAGCAGTTCTTC. Amino acids: CASRTDLPPYNEQFF.

The rearrangement uses TRBV7-3 and TRBJ2-3; maybe TRBD2 (5 bases). V was clipped by 4 bases and J by 0 bases, with 8 bases between them. This CDR3 has 14 residues. CDR1 SGHTA and CDR2 FQGTGA come from the germline V gene. CDR3 residues: CASSSRTSTDTQYF. The CDR3, as DNA: TGTGCCAGCAGCTCCCGGACTAGCACAGATACGCAGTATTTT. The full variable domain, with the rest looked up from reference TRBV7-3 and TRBJ2-3, is GAGVSQTPSNKVTEKGKYVELRCDPISGHTALYWYRQSLGQGPEFLIYFQGTGAADDSGLPNDRFFAVRPEGSVSTLKIQRTERGDSAVYLCASSSRTSTDTQYFGPGTRLTVL.

The V gene is TRBV7-8, the J gene TRBJ2-7; D might be TRBD1 or TRBD2, each matching 5 bases. Germline V gene data show CDR1 as SGHVS and CDR2 as FQNEAQ. CDR3 size: 12 residues. Trimming cost V 5 bases and J 7 bases, with 12 bases left between them. The CDR3 coding sequence is TGTGCCAGCAGCCGGGGCCTTCTGGAGCAGTACTTC. As protein: CASSRGLLEQYF.

This chain uses TRBV15 with TRBJ1-5, with D maybe TRBD1 (5 bases). V was trimmed by 0 bases and J by 2 bases, leaving 11 bases between them. Germline V gene sequence: CDR1 LNHNV, CDR2 YYDKDF (reference sequence). The CDR3 spans 16 residues. The CDR3 spells CATSREWQGGNQPQHF. The CDR3 DNA sequence: TGTGCCACCAGCAGAGAGTGGCAGGGCGGCAATCAGCCCCAGCATTTT.

This clone has only one observation. This chain uses TRBV18 with TRBJ1-6, with 9 bases fitting TRBD1. CDR1 and CDR2 (germline): KGHSH, LQKENI. With V trimmed by 4 bases and J by 10 bases, 11 bases remained unmatched. The CDR3 totals 16 residues. CDR3 nucleotide sequence: TGTGCCAGCTCACTGACCTTCGGACAGGGGAACTCACCCCTCCACTTT. Protein: CASSLTFGQGNSPLHF. Looking up the rest from reference TRBV18 and TRBJ1-6 gives the full variable domain: NAGVMQNPRHLVRRRGQEARLRCSPMKGHSHVYWYRQLPEEGLKFMVYLQKENIIDESGMPKERFSAEFPKEGPSILRIQQVVRGDSAAYFCASSLTFGQGNSPLHFGNGTRLTVT.

V usage is TRBV3-1 (or the pseudogene TRBV3-2) and J usage is TRBJ2-7; a weak D match, TRBD1 (7 bases). The CDR3 totals 14 residues. Trimming shortened V by 1 base and J by 5 bases, and 12 bases separated the two germline ends. The V gene's germline CDR1 is LGHDT and CDR2 YNNKEL (reference sequence). The CDR3 DNA is TGTGCCAGCAGCCAAGGTGGCAGGGGGGACGAGCAGTACTTC. This translates into CASSQGGRGDEQYF.

The chain joins TRBV9 to TRBJ2-5, with 7 bases aligning to TRBD1. The CDR3 has 15 amino acids. V trimming: 0 bases; J trimming: 5 bases; junction bases outside the gene matches: 7. CDR1 and CDR2 from the germline V gene are SGDLS and YYNGEE. CDR3 bases: TGTGCCAGCAGCGTAGGGAACGTACAGGGGGAGACCCAGTACTTC. Its protein product is CASSVGNVQGETQYF.

The chain links TRBV7-2 to TRBJ2-1; TRBD2 matches at 12 bases. Germline CDR1 reads SGHTA; CDR2 reads FQGNSA. The CDR3 has 15 residues. V shed 2 bases and J 5 bases; nucleotides not matched to a gene: 1. CDR3 nucleotides: TGTGCCAGCAGCTTAAGACTAGCGGGGGACAATGAGCAGTTCTTC. Protein sequence: CASSLRLAGDNEQFF.

The rearrangement uses TRBV6-1 and TRBJ1-1; 8 bases are a match to TRBD1. The CDR3 loop spans 16 amino acids. Germline V gives CDR1 MNHNS, CDR2 SASEGT. J lost 0 bases, V lost 3 bases, and 6 bases had no gene match. The CDR3 region has the DNA TGTGCCAGCAGTGACCCGGGACAGGCGATGAACACTGAAGCTTTCTTT. This gives the protein CASSDPGQAMNTEAFF.

In its sample, this clone was seen many times. This chain links TRBV27 with TRBJ2-3; D is uncertain. The CDR3 has 12 residues. CDR1 MNHEY and CDR2 SMNVEV come from the germline V gene (reference sequence). V was shortened by 5 bases and J by 2 bases, with 5 bases between the two germline ends. CDR3 DNA sequence: TGTGCCAGCAGTCCCCACACAGATACGCAGTATTTT. Translating it yields CASSPHTDTQYF.

The chain carries TRBV30 and TRBJ2-6; tentative D call: TRBD1 (7 bases). The CDR3 spans 18 residues. The V gene's germline CDR1 is GTSNPN and CDR2 SVGIG (reference sequence). V lost 1 base and J lost 2, with 18 bases in between. CDR3 protein: CAWSDGGGGLTGANVLTF. In DNA, the CDR3 is TGTGCCTGGAGTGATGGAGGGGGCGGGCTAACTGGGGCCAACGTCCTGACTTTC.

The rearrangement links TRBV7-9 to TRBJ2-5, with D unclear. The V end lost 6 bases, the J end lost 1 base, and 6 bases lay between the germline ends. CDR1 and CDR2 from the germline V gene are SEHNR and FQNEAQ (reference sequence). There are 12 residues in the CDR3. In nucleotides, the CDR3 is TGTGCCAGCAGTCTCCCCCAAGAGACCCAGTACTTC. It codes for CASSLPQETQYF. The whole variable domain, remainder taken from reference TRBV7-9 and TRBJ2-5, is DTGVSQNPRHKITKRGQNVTFRCDPISEHNRLYWYRQTLGQGPEFLTYFQNEAQLEKSRLLSDRFSAERPKGSFSTLEIQRTEQGDSAMYLCASSLPQETQYFGPGTRLLVL.

The chain has TRBV30 and TRBJ1-5; TRBD1 aligns across 9 bases. CDR1 GTSNPN and CDR2 SVGIG come from the germline V gene (reference sequence). The CDR3 totals 16 residues. The V and J ends lost 0 bases and 5 bases, in that order; junction bases with no gene match: 8. The CDR3 sequence is CAWSVLGDRADQPQHF. Here the CDR3 DNA reads TGTGCCTGGAGTGTATTGGGGGACAGGGCTGATCAGCCCCAGCATTTT.